Listed below are T cell receptor beta chains from one sample, sequenced in a study of blood T cell repertoires in COVID-19. Libraries were prepared by immunoSEQ multiplex PCR; TCRdb keeps only in-frame clonotypes and omits some of them. The sample records approximately 210,000 clones, 84% being singletons. The source material was peripheral blood. The receptors derive from a woman in her fifties or sixties with active or convalescent COVID-19. CDR3s include the opening cysteine and the closing phenylalanine or tryptophan. D genes are given only for firm matches. A clone size is listed for some rows: how often the clone was seen (once, few, many), or a class if it is expanded.

clone_size	d_call	v_call	j_call	cdr3_aa	cdr3_nt
-	TRBD1	TRBV28	TRBJ1-5	CASSLWDRGGQPQHF	TGTGCCAGCAGTTTATGGGACAGGGGCGGCCAGCCCCAGCATTTT
-	TRBD1	TRBV9	TRBJ1-1	CASSERQGAMAEAFF	TGTGCCAGCAGCGAAAGACAGGGGGCTATGGCTGAAGCTTTCTTT
-	-	TRBV5-6	TRBJ1-5	CASSLGVYQPQHF	TGTGCCAGCAGCTTGGGAGTTTATCAGCCCCAGCATTTT
few	TRBD2	TRBV7-6	TRBJ2-1	CASSSGGSSYNEQFF	TGTGCCAGCAGCTCGGGGGGGAGCTCCTACAATGAGCAGTTCTTC
-	-	TRBV28	TRBJ1-1	CASRRLTTEAFF	TGTGCCAGCAGGAGGCTGACCACTGAAGCTTTCTTT
-	TRBD2	TRBV3-1/TRBV3-2	TRBJ2-1	CASSPSAGVEQFF	TGTGCCAGCAGCCCTTCTGCGGGAGTTGAGCAGTTCTTC
-	-	TRBV14	TRBJ2-2	CASSPRQLTNTGELFF	TGTGCCAGCAGCCCCCGACAGTTAACGAACACCGGGGAGCTGTTTTTT
-	-	TRBV9	TRBJ1-5	CASSVGGGNQPQHF	TGTGCCAGCAGCGTAGGGGGAGGCAATCAGCCCCAGCATTTT
-	-	TRBV3-1/TRBV3-2	TRBJ1-2	CASSVLSKANYGYTF	TGTGCCAGCAGCGTGCTTTCTAAAGCTAACTATGGCTACACCTTC
-	TRBD2	TRBV12-5	TRBJ2-7	CASGLVRQLAEVYEQYF	TGTGCTAGTGGTTTGGTACGCCAACTAGCGGAGGTCTACGAGCAGTACTTC
-	-	TRBV6-5	TRBJ1-1	CASSPARGTEAFF	TGTGCCAGCAGTCCAGCCAGGGGTACTGAAGCTTTCTTT
few	-	TRBV7-9	TRBJ1-2	CASTQRGAYGYTF	TGTGCCAGCACCCAACGGGGGGCTTATGGCTACACCTTC
few	-	TRBV5-1	TRBJ2-3	CASSRGTTTSTDTQYF	TGCGCCAGCAGCCGAGGGACAACTACTAGCACAGATACGCAGTATTTT
-	TRBD1	TRBV6-5	TRBJ1-6	CASSYRQGALHF	TGTGCCAGCAGTTACCGACAGGGAGCCCTCCACTTT
-	TRBD1	TRBV5-1	TRBJ2-5	CASSFDQGARETQYF	TGCGCCAGCAGCTTCGATCAGGGGGCTAGAGAGACCCAGTACTTC
-	-	TRBV28	TRBJ1-1	CASSLIGRANTEAFF	TGTGCCAGCAGTTTAATAGGCAGGGCGAACACTGAAGCTTTCTTT
-	-	TRBV7-9	TRBJ2-1	CASSRRQNGNEQFF	TGTGCCAGCAGCCGACGACAGAACGGTAATGAGCAGTTCTTC
-	-	TRBV28	TRBJ2-5	CASTSPRGSVKTQYF	TGTGCCAGCACCTCCCCAAGGGGGTCTGTGAAGACCCAGTACTTC
-	-	TRBV7-9	TRBJ2-5	CASSPPGLRSQETQYF	TGTGCCAGCAGCCCCCCAGGGTTAAGGAGTCAAGAGACCCAGTACTTC
-	-	TRBV11-2	TRBJ1-2	CASSPGSSRGYGYTF	TGTGCCAGCAGCCCAGGGTCCTCGCGGGGCTATGGCTACACCTTC
once	-	TRBV11-2	TRBJ1-2	CASSLEYRSGYGYTF	TGTGCCAGCAGCTTAGAGTACAGGTCAGGGTATGGCTACACCTTC
-	TRBD2	TRBV30	TRBJ2-1	CALLLAGGGSSYNEQFF	TGTGCCTTATTGCTAGCGGGCGGGGGCTCGTCCTACAATGAGCAGTTCTTC
-	TRBD2	TRBV7-2	TRBJ2-1	CASTPSSGGYNEQFF	TGTGCCAGCACCCCTTCTAGCGGGGGCTACAATGAGCAGTTCTTC
-	-	TRBV28	TRBJ2-1	CASSKSSDSFYNEQFF	TGTGCCAGCAGTAAATCTAGCGACTCATTCTACAATGAGCAGTTCTTC
-	TRBD2	TRBV18	TRBJ2-3	CASSPIGTSGNTQYF	TGTGCCAGCTCACCAATAGGGACTAGCGGAAATACGCAGTATTTT
-	TRBD1	TRBV27	TRBJ2-1	CARVPTGINEQFF	TGTGCCAGGGTTCCGACAGGGATAAATGAGCAGTTCTTC
-	-	TRBV6-5	TRBJ1-4	CASSSTVGEKLFF	TGTGCCAGCAGCTCGACAGTTGGTGAAAAACTGTTTTTT
-	TRBD1	TRBV5-5	TRBJ1-5	CASSLGDRSNQPQHF	TGTGCCAGCAGCTTGGGGGACAGGAGCAATCAGCCCCAGCATTTT
few	-	TRBV27	TRBJ1-6	CASSPRRGGRGNSPLHF	TGTGCCAGCTCTCCGAGGAGGGGAGGGAGGGGTAATTCACCCCTCCACTTT
few	-	TRBV15	TRBJ1-6	CATSTRGKNSPLHF	TGTGCCACCAGCACTAGGGGGAAGAATTCACCCCTCCACTTT
-	-	TRBV9	TRBJ2-3	CASSVEGNTQYF	TGTGCCAGCAGCGTAGAGGGGAATACGCAGTATTTT
-	-	TRBV21-1	TRBJ1-2	CASSTLDRTYGYTF	TGTGCCAGCAGCACCCTGGACAGGACCTATGGCTACACCTTC
-	-	TRBV5-1	TRBJ2-3	CASGPPGTDTQYF	TGCGCCAGCGGGCCGCCAGGCACAGATACGCAGTATTTT
-	-	TRBV7-9	TRBJ2-5	CASSFFGGPQETQYF	TGTGCCAGCAGCTTTTTCGGAGGACCCCAAGAGACCCAGTACTTC
-	-	TRBV6-1	TRBJ2-6	CASSEGQEYSGANVLTF	TGTGCCAGCAGTGAAGGACAGGAGTACTCTGGGGCCAACGTCCTGACTTTC
-	-	TRBV5-1	TRBJ2-3	CASSLDRGKTPDTQYF	TGCGCCAGCAGCTTGGATCGCGGGAAGACCCCAGATACGCAGTATTTT
-	-	TRBV4-2	TRBJ2-7	CASSQDLVGGSYEQYF	TGTGCCAGCAGCCAAGATCTAGTGGGAGGCTCATACGAGCAGTACTTC
-	-	TRBV7-9	TRBJ1-3	CASSPQRSGNTIYF	TGTGCCAGCAGCCCACAGCGGTCCGGAAACACCATATATTTT
-	-	TRBV6-2/TRBV6-3	TRBJ1-5	CASSSGQLKQPQHF	TGTGCCAGCAGTTCAGGGCAATTAAAACAGCCCCAGCATTTT
-	TRBD1	TRBV28	TRBJ1-5	CASSATGAVLPQHF	TGTGCCAGCAGTGCTACAGGGGCAGTGCTGCCCCAGCATTTT
-	-	TRBV7-2	TRBJ1-2	CASSRLQDRNYGYTF	TGTGCCAGCAGCCGTCTTCAGGACAGAAACTATGGCTACACCTTC
once	TRBD2	TRBV28	TRBJ2-7	CASSLAGGVHYEQYF	TGTGCCAGCAGTTTAGCGGGAGGGGTTCACTACGAGCAGTACTTC
few	TRBD1	TRBV19	TRBJ1-1	CASSQGARTEAFF	TGTGCCAGTAGCCAGGGGGCGAGGACTGAAGCTTTCTTT
few	-	TRBV3-1/TRBV3-2	TRBJ1-4	CASSQGTDPGEKLFF	TGTGCCAGCAGCCAAGGGACAGATCCGGGAGAAAAACTGTTTTTT
-	-	TRBV29-1	TRBJ1-5	CSVCQDRGPQHF	TGCAGCGTTTGCCAGGACCGGGGGCCCCAGCATTTT
-	-	TRBV2	TRBJ2-5	CASSEARVGSETQYF	TGTGCCAGCAGTGAAGCGCGGGTAGGATCAGAGACCCAGTACTTC
-	-	TRBV21-1	TRBJ2-5	CASSKATGIEETQYF	TGTGCCAGCAGCAAAGCGACAGGGATAGAAGAGACCCAGTACTTC
-	TRBD2	TRBV5-1	TRBJ2-3	CASTTRGLAGGDTQYF	TGCGCCAGCACGACCCGGGGACTAGCGGGAGGGGATACGCAGTATTTT
-	TRBD2	TRBV7-2	TRBJ2-6	CASSLVAGVRANVLTF	TGTGCCAGCAGCTTAGTAGCGGGGGTCCGGGCCAACGTCCTGACTTTC
once	TRBD1	TRBV11-3	TRBJ2-2	CASSFLGRQGGTGELFF	TGTGCCAGCAGCTTCCTCGGGCGACAGGGGGGCACCGGGGAGCTGTTTTTT
-	TRBD1	TRBV6-4	TRBJ2-5	CASSEPLPQDREGTQYF	TGTGCCAGCAGTGAACCTCTACCCCAGGACAGGGAAGGGACCCAGTACTTC
-	-	TRBV28	TRBJ1-2	CASMEYRGIGGYTF	TGTGCCAGCATGGAGTATAGGGGGATCGGTGGCTACACCTTC
-	TRBD2	TRBV15	TRBJ2-1	CATNDPSGYSYNEQFF	TGTGCCACCAACGACCCTAGCGGCTACTCCTACAATGAGCAGTTCTTC